This T cell receptor beta chain was identified in a study of blood T cell repertoires in COVID-19. Across the study: Spain, Italy and the United States supplied samples that represented acute and convalescent COVID-19.

V dropped 7 bases and J dropped 7; count of bases not matched to a gene: 6. The CDR3 is 13 residues long. Germline V gene data show CDR1 as KGHDR and CDR2 as SFDVKD. Per the study methods: Estimation of nucleated cell counts was performed using reference gene primer amplification. Sequencing was performed with immunoSEQ multiplex PCR; in TCRdb, only in-frame clones are kept and a portion is missing. That table furnishes V, J and clone size, whereas the DNA furnished D and trimming. The sample contains around 300,000 clones, around 92% of which appear only once. Symptom resolution, clearance, or two negative PCRs marked donors in Cohort 3 as recovered.

Source material: PBMCs or T cells enriched from blood (not recorded which). The receptor's source is a woman in her sixties or seventies who had recovered from COVID-19. The J gene is TRBJ2-1, the V gene TRBV24-1; 7 bases are a match to TRBD2. CDR3 bases: TGTGCCACCAGGGGAGGGAATACAAATGAGCAGTTCTTC. It codes for CATRGGNTNEQFF.